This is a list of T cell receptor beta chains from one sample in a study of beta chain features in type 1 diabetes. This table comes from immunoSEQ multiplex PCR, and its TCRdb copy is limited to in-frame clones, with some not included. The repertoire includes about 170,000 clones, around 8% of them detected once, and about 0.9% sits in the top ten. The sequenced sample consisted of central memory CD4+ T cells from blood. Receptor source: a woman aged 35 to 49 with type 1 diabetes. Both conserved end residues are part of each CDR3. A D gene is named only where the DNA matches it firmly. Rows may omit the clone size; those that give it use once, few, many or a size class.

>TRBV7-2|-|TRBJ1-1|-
CASSLVTGNTEAFF
TGTGCCAGCAGCTTAGTTACAGGTAACACTGAAGCTTTCTTT
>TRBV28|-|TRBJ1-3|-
CASTVAGNTIYF
TGTGCCAGCACAGTCGCTGGAAACACCATATATTTT
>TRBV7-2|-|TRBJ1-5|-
CASSLAGVSNQPQHF
TGTGCCAGCAGCTTAGCAGGGGTTAGCAATCAGCCCCAGCATTTT
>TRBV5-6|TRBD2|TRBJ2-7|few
CASSFWTSGSTHEQYF
TGTGCCAGCAGCTTCTGGACTAGCGGGAGTACTCACGAGCAGTACTTC
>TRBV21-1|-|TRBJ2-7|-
CASSKTTPWASYEQYF
TGTGCCAGCAGCAAAACGACCCCATGGGCCTCCTACGAGCAGTACTTC
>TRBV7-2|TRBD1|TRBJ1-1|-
CASSLAPGTATNTEAFF
TGTGCCAGCAGCTTAGCGCCCGGGACAGCGACGAACACTGAAGCTTTCTTT
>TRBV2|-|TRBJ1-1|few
CASSDQAGTEAFF
TGTGCCAGCAGTGATCAGGCGGGTACTGAAGCTTTCTTT
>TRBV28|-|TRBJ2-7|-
CASISEGGEQYF
TGTGCCAGCATATCGGAGGGTGGCGAGCAGTACTTC
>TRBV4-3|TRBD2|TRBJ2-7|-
CASSQGSAGASEQYF
TGCGCCAGCAGCCAAGGGTCAGCGGGGGCTTCTGAGCAGTACTTC
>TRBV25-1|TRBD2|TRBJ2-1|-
CASSEYTGGYNEQFF
TGTGCCAGCAGTGAATACACGGGAGGGTACAATGAGCAGTTCTTC
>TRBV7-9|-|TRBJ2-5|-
CASSQDLSETQYF
TGCGCCAGCAGCCAAGATCTATCAGAGACCCAGTACTTC
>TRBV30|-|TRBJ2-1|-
CAWSRQVNEQFF
TGTGCCTGGAGTCGGCAGGTCAATGAGCAGTTCTTC
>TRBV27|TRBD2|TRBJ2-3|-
CASSGSGSPDTQYF
TGTGCCAGCAGTGGTAGCGGGAGTCCAGATACGCAGTATTTT
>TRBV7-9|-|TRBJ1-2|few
CASSPRKDSFYTF
TGTGCCAGCAGCCCTAGAAAGGACAGCTTCTACACCTTC
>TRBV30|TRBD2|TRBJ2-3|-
CAWSVSGRGDTQYF
TGTGCCTGGAGTGTTAGCGGGAGGGGGGATACGCAGTATTTT
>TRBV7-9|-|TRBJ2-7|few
CASSLSGAGEQYF
TGTGCCAGCAGCTTGTCAGGGGCGGGTGAGCAGTACTTC
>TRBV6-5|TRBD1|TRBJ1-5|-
CASSPIDRASQPQHF
TGTGCCAGCAGCCCGATAGACAGGGCCAGTCAGCCCCAGCATTTT
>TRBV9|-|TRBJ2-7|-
CASSASASSYEQYF
TGTGCCAGCAGCGCGTCGGCTAGCTCCTACGAGCAGTACTTC
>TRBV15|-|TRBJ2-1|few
CATCLGDSTRGEQFF
TGTGCCACCTGTCTTGGGGACTCTACCCGAGGTGAGCAGTTCTTC
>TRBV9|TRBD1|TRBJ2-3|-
CASSVLGDSFTDTQYF
TGTGCCAGCAGCGTATTGGGGGACAGTTTCACAGATACGCAGTATTTT
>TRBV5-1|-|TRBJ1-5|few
CASSLEGGHQPQHF
TGCGCCAGCAGCCTCGAAGGGGGACATCAGCCCCAGCATTTT
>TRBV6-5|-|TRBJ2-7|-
CASSYRAGNYEQYF
TGTGCCAGCAGTTACCGGGCAGGGAACTACGAGCAGTACTTC
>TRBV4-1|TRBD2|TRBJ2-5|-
CASSHPRTSGNLQETQYF
TGCGCCAGCAGCCATCCTAGGACTAGCGGGAACCTTCAAGAGACCCAGTACTTC
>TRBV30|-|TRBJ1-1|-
CAWGRGEGTEAFF
TGTGCCTGGGGCAGGGGCGAGGGCACTGAAGCTTTCTTT
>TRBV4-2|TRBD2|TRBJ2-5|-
CASSQTPGLAVKETQYF
TGTGCCAGCAGCCAGACGCCGGGACTAGCAGTCAAAGAGACCCAGTACTTC
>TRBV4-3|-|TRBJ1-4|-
CASSQGNEGGNEKLFF
TGCGCCAGCAGCCAAGGCAACGAAGGGGGAAATGAAAAACTGTTTTTT
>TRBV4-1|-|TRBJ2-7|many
CASSQGAGRSIDEQYF
TGCGCCAGCAGCCAAGGAGCTGGGCGCTCCATCGACGAGCAGTACTTC
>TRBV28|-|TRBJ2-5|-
CASASAGETQYF
TGTGCCAGCGCGTCGGCAGGGGAGACCCAGTACTTC
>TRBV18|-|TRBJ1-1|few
CASSHEGSIMNTEAFF
TGTGCCAGCTCACACGAGGGTTCTATTATGAACACTGAAGCTTTCTTT
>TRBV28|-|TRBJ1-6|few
CASSSGTQNSPLHF
TGTGCCAGCAGTTCCGGGACACAAAATTCACCCCTCCACTTT
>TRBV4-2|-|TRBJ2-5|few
CASSQGLAETQYF
TGTGCCAGCAGCCAAGGCTTAGCAGAGACCCAGTACTTC
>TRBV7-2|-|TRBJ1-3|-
CASSQARDTIYF
TGTGCCAGCAGCCAAGCCCGGGACACCATATATTTT
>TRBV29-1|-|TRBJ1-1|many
CSVAGQPNTEAFF
TGCAGCGTTGCTGGGCAGCCGAACACTGAAGCTTTCTTT
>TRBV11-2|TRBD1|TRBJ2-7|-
CASSSGTGVYEQYF
TGTGCCAGCAGTTCCGGGACAGGAGTGTACGAGCAGTACTTC
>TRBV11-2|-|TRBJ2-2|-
CASSLASYNTGELFF
TGTGCCAGCAGCTTAGCTAGCTACAACACCGGGGAGCTGTTTTTT
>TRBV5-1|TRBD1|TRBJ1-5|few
CASSYGQGDQPQHF
TGCGCCAGCAGCTACGGACAGGGAGATCAGCCCCAGCATTTT
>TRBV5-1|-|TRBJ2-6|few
CASNQYSGANVLTF
TGCGCCAGCAATCAGTACTCTGGGGCCAACGTCCTGACTTTC